The 23 T cell receptor beta chains reported below all come from one sample, sequenced in a study of long-term antiretroviral therapy in people with HIV. Sequencing relied on immunoSEQ assay v3.0, run at survey level. TCRdb's copy holds only in-frame clones and misses some; the assay was immunoSEQ multiplex PCR. The table shows 25,000 to 35,000 clones, with 86% occurring only once. This sample comprised unsorted PBMCs, obtained 0.8 years after starting antiretroviral therapy. These receptors all come from a woman aged 30 to 39 with HIV.

This clone was picked up one time. V and J are TRBV2 and TRBJ2-7, with D perhaps matching TRBD1 or TRBD2 (6 bases each). The CDR3 contains 17 residues. The germline V and J ends were trimmed by 0 bases and 8 bases, with 23 bases remaining between them. The germline V gene encodes CDR1 SNHLY and CDR2 FYNNEI. The CDR3 DNA reads as TGTGCCAGCAGTGAAGCTCCCCGGGGGCCCCCCGCAGGGAAGCAGTACGTC. Protein product: CASSEAPRGPPAGKQYV.

This sequence joins TRBV2 and TRBJ1-2; 7 bases agree with TRBD1. Germline CDR1 and CDR2: SNHLY and FYNNEI. The V segment lost 6 bases and the J segment 2 bases; nucleotides outside the gene matches: 6. The CDR3 spans 14 residues. CDR3: CASSVDRSNYGYTF. CDR3 DNA sequence: TGTGCCAGCAGCGTGGACAGGTCGAACTATGGCTACACCTTC.

The CDR3 here is CAGGQGAQKQYF. CDR3 DNA sequence: TGTGCCGGGGGACAGGGGGCGCAGAAGCAGTACTTC. The chain has TRBV6-6 and TRBJ2-4; 12 positions agree with TRBD1. The CDR3 totals 12 residues. The germline gives CDR1 MNHNY, CDR2 SVGAGI (reference sequence). Trimming at V came to 11 bases and at J to 13 bases, leaving 9 bases not matched to a gene.

The chain recombines TRBV7-8 with TRBJ1-5; D gene unclear. Trimming left V 2 bases short and J 2 bases short, with 16 bases between. The germline V gene encodes CDR1 SGHVS and CDR2 FQNEAQ. This CDR3 comprises 17 residues. The chain's CDR3 is CASSLSSAAGGNQPQHF. CDR3 DNA sequence: TGTGCCAGCAGCTTAAGTTCCGCCGCGGGTGGCAATCAGCCCCAGCATTTT.

The V call is TRBV7-8, the J call TRBJ1-4; 8 bases agree with TRBD1. Germline lookup yields CDR1 SGHVS and CDR2 FQNEAQ. The CDR3 sequence is 15 residues long. V lost 1 base and J lost 8; bases outside the gene matches: 6. For the CDR3, the DNA is TGTGCCAGCAGCTTAGGTACAGGGGGATGGGAAAAACTGTTTTTT. It translates to CASSLGTGGWEKLFF.

The chain links TRBV7-2 to TRBJ2-5; 7 nucleotides line up with TRBD2. The CDR3 length is 15 residues. V trimming: 6 bases; J trimming: 11 bases; junction bases outside the gene matches: 18. CDR1 and CDR2 from the germline V gene are SGHTA and FQGNSA. In nucleotides, the CDR3 is TGTGCCAGCAGTCCCGATCCTAAAAAAGCGGGGACGCAGTACTTC. It is translated as CASSPDPKKAGTQYF.

The V and J genes are TRBV10-2 and TRBJ2-1; unclear D gene. This CDR3 region has 12 residues. CDR1 WSHSY and CDR2 SAAADI come from the germline V gene. V was pared by 5 bases and J by 4 bases, with 6 bases between. Here the CDR3 reads CASSPGYNEQFF. Written as DNA, the CDR3 is TGCGCCAGCAGTCCCGGATACAATGAGCAGTTCTTC.

The table lists this clone with a few counts. The genes are TRBV2 and TRBJ2-1; TRBD2 matches 7 bases. CDR3 size: 12 residues. Germline loops: CDR1 SNHLY, CDR2 FYNNEI. J lost 7 bases, V lost 6 bases, and 3 bases had no gene match. DNA for the CDR3: TGTGCCAGCAGCCCGGGGGGTAATGAGCAGTTCTTC. Amino acids: CASSPGGNEQFF.

The V gene is TRBV14, the J gene TRBJ1-5, with D unclear. The CDR3 runs 14 residues. V was clipped by 3 bases and J by 7 bases, with 13 bases between them. CDR1 is SGHDN and CDR2 is FVKESK in the germline V gene. The CDR3 protein is CASSQGSGVQPQHF. In DNA form, the CDR3 reads TGTGCCAGCAGCCAGGGATCGGGTGTCCAGCCCCAGCATTTT.

This clone appeared a single time. The V call is TRBV2, the J call TRBJ2-7, with 11 nucleotides matching TRBD2. This CDR3 has 14 amino acids. CDR1 is SNHLY and CDR2 is FYNNEI in the germline V gene. J lost 2 bases, V lost 4 bases, and 1 base had no gene match. DNA of the CDR3: TGTGCCAGCAGTGTTAGCGGGGGGGCCTACGAGCAGTACGTC. Its protein product is CASSVSGGAYEQYV.

The chain has TRBV5-8 and TRBJ1-5; possibly TRBD1 for D (5 bases). CDR1 and CDR2 from the germline V gene are SGHTS and YDEGEE. Trimming left V 0 bases short and J 7 bases short, with 14 bases between. The CDR3 consists of 15 residues. The CDR3: CASSLGDPRQQPQHF. Here the CDR3 DNA reads TGTGCCAGCAGCTTGGGGGACCCTCGACAGCAGCCCCAGCATTTT.

The chain is built from TRBV5-4 and TRBJ2-5, with 8 bases that match TRBD2. The germline CDR1 and CDR2 sequences are SGHNT and YYREEE (reference sequence). CDR3 length equals 13 residues. The J segment lost 5 bases and the V segment lost 1 base, leaving 1 base of the junction unmatched. The CDR3 region is CASSLRGGETQYF. CDR3 nucleotide sequence: TGTGCCAGCAGCTTGCGCGGGGGGGAGACCCAGTACTTC.

This clone was seen just once. The chain uses TRBV2 and TRBJ1-4, with D perhaps matching TRBD1 (5 bases). The CDR3 extends over 14 amino acids. CDR1 SNHLY and CDR2 FYNNEI come from the germline V gene. V dropped 6 bases and J dropped 12 bases, with 20 bases sitting between them. The CDR3 nucleotides are TGTGCCAGCAGGTACCGGGACCCTCAGCCAGAACTGTTTTTT. Amino acid sequence: CASRYRDPQPELFF. The full variable domain, completed using reference TRBV2 and TRBJ1-4, is EPEVTQTPSHQVTQMGQEVILRCVPISNHLYFYWYRQILGQKVEFLVSFYNNEISEKSEIFDDQFSVERPDGSNFTLKIRSTKLEDSAMYFCASRYRDPQPELFFGSGTQLSVL.

The rearrangement links TRBV28 to TRBJ1-2; D is unresolved. This CDR3 region has 14 residues. Trimming shortened V by 5 bases and J by 8 bases, and 18 bases separated the two germline ends. The germline CDR1 and CDR2 sequences are MDHEN and SYDVKM. The CDR3 sequence: CASSAGLRREGYTF. In nucleotides, the CDR3 is TGTGCCAGCAGTGCGGGCCTCAGAAGGGAAGGCTACACCTTC.

The chain links TRBV7-3 to TRBJ1-6; no firm D call. Trimming pared 5 bases from V and 7 bases from J, leaving 12 bases between. The CDR3 contains 14 residues. Germline CDR1 reads SGHTA; CDR2 reads FQGTGA. The CDR3 reads CASSQGSENSPLHF. For the CDR3, the DNA is TGTGCCAGCAGCCAAGGGTCGGAGAATTCACCCCTCCACTTT.

This clone was detected once. V usage is TRBV6-1 and J usage is TRBJ2-7; a weak D match, TRBD2 (7 bases). This CDR3 is 14 amino acids long. Germline V gene sequence: CDR1 MNHNS, CDR2 SASEGT. V dropped 5 bases and J dropped 2 bases, with 13 bases sitting between them. The CDR3, as DNA: TGTGCCAGCAGTAGGGGGGGCCCCGCCTACGAGCAGTACGTC. Its protein product is CASSRGGPAYEQYV.

The chain uses TRBV2 and TRBJ1-4; D gene ambiguous. The CDR3 is 11 amino acids. From germline, CDR1 is SNHLY and CDR2 FYNNEI. With 8 bases removed from V and 8 bases from J, the gap between germline ends came to 9 bases. The CDR3 spells CASAADEKLFF. The DNA for the CDR3 is TGTGCCAGCGCGGCCGACGAAAAACTGTTTTTT.

A few counts support this clone. The genes are TRBV19 and TRBJ1-3, with D perhaps TRBD1 (5 bases). The V and J ends lost 8 bases and 0 bases respectively, with 20 bases between them. This CDR3 comprises 17 residues. The germline gives CDR1 LNHDA, CDR2 SQIVND (reference sequence). In DNA, the CDR3 is TGTGCCAGTTCGCAGGGACTGCCAATTTACTCTGGAAACACCATATATTTT. Protein product: CASSQGLPIYSGNTIYF. The full variable domain, with the rest looked up from reference TRBV19 and TRBJ1-3, is DGGITQSPKYLFRKEGQNVTLSCEQNLNHDAMYWYRQDPGQGLRLIYYSQIVNDFQKGDIAEGYSVSREKKESFPLTVTSAQKNPTAFYLCASSQGLPIYSGNTIYFGEGSWLTVV.

The chain recombines TRBV5-6 with TRBJ2-6; 7 nucleotides line up with TRBD1. Looked up from germline, CDR1 is SGHDT and CDR2 is YYEEEE. J gave up 0 bases and V 0 bases, and 6 bases lay outside the gene matches. CDR3 length: 18 residues. The CDR3 is CASSLEGQLGSGANVLTF. For the CDR3, the DNA is TGTGCCAGCAGCTTGGAGGGACAGCTGGGCTCTGGGGCCAACGTCCTGACTTTC.

The genes are TRBV30 and TRBJ2-7; 11 bases are shared with TRBD1. V lost 4 bases, J lost 6 bases, and 8 bases stayed unmatched. In germline, CDR1 is GTSNPN, CDR2 SVGIG (reference sequence). There are 14 residues in the CDR3. The CDR3 DNA reads as TGTGCCTGGACCCTCGGACAGGGGGCGGTCGAGCAGTACTTC. As protein: CAWTLGQGAVEQYF.

The chain joins TRBV13 to TRBJ2-3, with a weak D call TRBD2 (5 bases). Trimming stripped 5 bases from V and 3 bases from J, with 12 bases between. Looked up from germline, CDR1 is PRHDT and CDR2 is FYEKMQ (reference sequence). This CDR3 contains 14 residues. The CDR3 loop reads CASSEGGPTDTQYF. The CDR3 DNA reads TGTGCCAGCAGCGAGGGCGGACCTACAGATACGCAGTATTTT.

V is TRBV5-1 and J is TRBJ1-2; D is possibly TRBD1 (6 bases). V shed 0 bases and J shed 5 bases, with 8 bases lying between them. The CDR3 extends over 13 amino acids. The germline gives CDR1 SGHRS, CDR2 YFSETQ. The CDR3 coding sequence is TGCGCCAGCAGCTTGGCCACAGGGTATGGCTACACCTTC. Protein sequence: CASSLATGYGYTF.

The V gene is TRBV6-1, the J gene TRBJ1-5; possibly TRBD1 for D (6 bases). Trimming stripped 3 bases from V and 4 bases from J, with 13 bases between. This CDR3 spans 15 amino acids. In germline, CDR1 is MNHNS, CDR2 SASEGT. CDR3 sequence: CASSDGTLVNQPQHF. CDR3 nucleotides: TGTGCCAGCAGTGATGGGACACTAGTAAATCAGCCCCAGCATTTT.